Each of the 8 T cell receptor beta chains below was sequenced from the same sample in a study of STAT3 mutations in large granular lymphocyte leukemia (dated by TCRdb to the late 2010s). Here is what the overall study found, with its caveats: At least one immunodominant TCRbeta clonotype was identified in every T-LGLL patient, and multiple immunodominant subclonotypes were identified in about half of the T-LGLL patients.

Their recognized antigens are unknown. Library preparation was by the immunoSEQ multiplex PCR assay. The immuneACCESS repertoire file appears here via TCRdb, limited to in-frame rearrangements. These files lack a portion of the clones; in checked studies, under half of the deficit traces to unresolved V genes, and the cause of the others is not known. Within this sample are over 3,000 clones, with about two fifths of them counted one time only. The top ten clonotypes cover more than 75% of the sample. Sequenced sample: peripheral blood mononuclear cells. The receptor source for this set is a man between 60 and 75 years old with T-cell large granular lymphocyte leukemia. Some clones in this sample may be carry-over from other donors' samples. The age is the age at diagnosis.

The chain joins TRBV5-1 to TRBJ1-5, with a tentative D call TRBD1 (6 bases). V lost 0 bases to trimming and J lost 5 bases, with 12 bases between them. From germline, CDR1 is SGHRS and CDR2 YFSETQ. The length of the CDR3 is 15 residues. CDR3 sequence: CASSLEGDRYQPQHF. The CDR3 coding sequence is TGCGCCAGCAGCTTGGAGGGGGACCGTTATCAGCCCCAGCATTTT.

The genes are TRBV10-3 and TRBJ2-2, with D possibly TRBD1 on 6 matching bases. The CDR3 covers 16 residues. Germline V gives CDR1 ENHRY, CDR2 SYGVKD. V lost 10 bases and J 1 base, leaving 19 bases between the germline ends. CDR3 residues: CATTLSRGMNTGELFF. CDR3 in DNA: TGTGCCACCACCTTATCGAGGGGGATGAACACCGGGGAGCTGTTTTTT.

The table lists this clone with a count of one. The chain uses TRBV5-1 and TRBJ1-1, with 8 bases identical to TRBD1. J was trimmed by 8 bases and V by 4 bases; bases with no gene match: 10. Germline assignment: CDR1 SGHRS and CDR2 YFSETQ. The CDR3 totals 14 residues. DNA of the CDR3: TGCGCCAGCAGCCCAGGGACAGGCGGGGAGGAAGCTTTCTTT. Encoded protein: CASSPGTGGEEAFF.

The gene calls are TRBV5-4 and TRBJ2-5, with D possibly matching TRBD1 (5 bases). The V end lost 5 bases, the J end lost 6 bases, and 14 bases lay between the germline ends. This CDR3 has 13 residues. In germline, CDR1 is SGHNT, CDR2 YYREEE (reference sequence). The CDR3 region is CASSNQGAKTQYF. The CDR3 DNA reads as TGTGCCAGCAGTAACCAGGGTGCAAAGACCCAGTACTTC.

This clone was recorded a few times. The gene calls are TRBV6-6 and TRBJ2-6; D gene unclear. Between the trimmed V and J ends, which lost 5 bases and 2 bases, there was a span of 4 bases. The CDR3 is 13 amino acids. The germline CDR1 and CDR2 sequences are MNHNY and SVGAGI (reference sequence). CDR3 DNA sequence: TGTGCCAGCAGTCCCACTGGGGCCAACGTCCTGACTTTC. Its protein is CASSPTGANVLTF.

The rearrangement uses TRBV28 and TRBJ2-7; tentatively, D is TRBD1 or TRBD2 (5 bases each). The CDR3 covers 13 residues. The V end was cut by 5 bases, the J end by 10 bases, with 18 bases between. Per the germline V gene, CDR1 is MDHEN and CDR2 is SYDVKM. CDR3 sequence (DNA): TGTGCCAGCAGTGCAGGGCCCGTCGGGATACAGTACTTC. It encodes CASSAGPVGIQYF.

The gene calls are TRBV30 and TRBJ2-5, with 10 bases identical to TRBD2. CDR1 is GTSNPN and CDR2 is SVGIG in the germline V gene (reference sequence). Trimming removed 0 bases from V and 6 bases from J; junction bases left unmatched: 4. CDR3 length: 14 residues. CDR3 coding DNA: TGTGCCTGGAGTGTTAAGCGGGAGGGACAGACCCAGTACTTC. It codes for CAWSVKREGQTQYF.

V usage is TRBV6-5 and J usage is TRBJ1-5; no firm D call. The CDR3 runs 13 residues. V lost 5 bases to trimming and J lost 5 bases, with 10 bases between them. Germline V CDR1 and CDR2: MNHEY, SVGAGI. This CDR3 reads CASSQTRDQPQHF. The CDR3 nucleotides read TGTGCCAGCAGTCAAACGCGAGATCAGCCCCAGCATTTT.